The present T cell receptor (beta chain) was sequenced within a study of shared clonotypes between healthy human individuals (dated by TCRdb to the early 2020s). As for the study more broadly: Two women and a few men aged 18 to 49 years were included in the cohort. Each donor's leukapheresis produced roughly between roughly 0.85 and 9.5 billion PBMCs. For each donor, CD4 naive and CD4 memory were each run on three plates, CD8 naive on two plates, and CD8 memory on one plate. Libraries were prepared and TCR repertoires were sequenced by different laboratories using diverse techniques, in order to increase sequencing depth and limit assay-specific biases. To estimate repertoire size and how much clonotypes are shared between individuals, the study performed deep sequencing of blood TCR repertoires from roughly five healthy adults. Study-level results and caveats: Only blood was sampled, and tissue TCR repertoires likely differ from those in blood. Higher generation probabilities were observed for clonotypes shared by all four sorted-subset donors than for non-shared clonotypes. Naive subsets generally had larger estimated clonotype richness than memory subsets. Pairwise subsampling indicated that sequencing depth was expected to affect the degree of clonotype sharing among donors. Rarefaction of sorted-subset datasets indicated incomplete sequencing despite the large sequencing depth. Sharing across several donors was observed for about 5% of naive CD4, 3% to 3.5% of naive CD8, 2% to 2.5% of memory CD4, and 0.4% of memory CD8 clonotypes. Because the study included a small number of donors, the genetic and exposure-history diversity represented was limited.

The donors were healthy, HIV-negative adults with no recently reported acute infections or vaccinations. All donors were Caucasian adults living in Nashville, Tennessee, USA. CD4+ T cells were enriched by magnetic negative selection, after which naive cells were positively selected on CD45RA and the negative fraction was taken as the memory subset. Blood was obtained by leukapheresis, after which PBMCs were separated by Ficoll-Histopaque density gradient centrifugation and cryopreserved in liquid nitrogen vapor phase. Analytical flow cytometry was used to check the purity and quantity of each magnetically sorted T cell population. From each sorted fraction, genomic DNA was isolated and quantified by UV absorbance on a Nanodrop 2000c. Using the deep immunoSEQ assay, multiplex PCR amplified TCR CDR3 regions from genomic DNA. Extracted genomic DNA from each cell subset was spread evenly across all wells of several immunoSEQ 96-well plates, with each plate serving as a replicate. Each replicate PCR for sorted subsets received roughly 200 ng genomic DNA, equal to 28,000 or so T cell genomes. The purified libraries were quantified using a Qubit 3.0 fluorometer, sized with a Bioanalyzer 2100, and then quantified again using the KAPA Library Quantification kit. Each immunoSEQ 96-well plate was sequenced on its own single-read 150-cycle Illumina NextSeq 550 flow cell. Per the source publication's procedure: Because the immunoSEQ output held only junctional sequences and lacked quality scores, the filtering could not match the filtering applied to full-length reads. Sequences were annotated with PyIR, a Python wrapper for IgBLAST v1.9, using IMGT germline references to assign V/J genes and CDR3. Reads were removed for weak V/J assignments (E-value above 1e-6), missing CDR3, stop codons, out-of-frame junctions, or ambiguous translated residues. V3J clonotypes were defined as sequences sharing an identical inferred V gene, J gene, and CDR3 amino acid sequence. To compute the percentage overlap between repertoires, the number of shared unique clonotypes was divided by the size of the smaller repertoire. RTK rarefaction, the Chao1 estimator, and Recon v2.1 estimates of unobserved clonotypes were used to assess repertoire richness. Generation probabilities for all TCRbeta clonotypes obtained by the gDNA method from several donors were computed using OLGA. TCRdb re-hosts the immuneACCESS table, in-frame sequences only. Its copies lack some clones; in the studies checked, an unresolved V gene accounts for under half of them, and the cause for the rest is not known. That table is the source of V, J and clone size, and D and trimming were worked out from the DNA. In this sample the table shows 2.5 million or so clones, more than 90% of which occur a single time. The ten most abundant clones make up over 0.12% of the sample.

As regards this clone: Which antigen it targets is not known. No much larger clone exists at a distance of one base, and base qualities are not known.

This clonotype was sampled from a man aged 18 to 30 in good health. Sequencing input: naive CD4+ T cells sorted from blood. The cell subset or site label corresponds to: CD45RA+ positively selected.

In nucleotide form, the sequence is TGTGCCAGTAGTATAGATACAGGAAATCAGCCCCAGCATTTT. Its translation reads: CASSIDTGNQPQHF. The chain is assembled from TRBV19 and TRBJ1-5, with TRBD1 tentatively as D gene (5 bases match). Including cysteine and phenylalanine, the CDR3 has 14 amino acids. The kept DNA is CDR3 alone, 42 bases in frame from the first base. Reading the germline V gene (reference sequence) gives CDR1 LNHDA and CDR2 SQIVND. V gives up 0 bases and J gives up 4 bases, and the segment between their germline ends measures 7 bases.